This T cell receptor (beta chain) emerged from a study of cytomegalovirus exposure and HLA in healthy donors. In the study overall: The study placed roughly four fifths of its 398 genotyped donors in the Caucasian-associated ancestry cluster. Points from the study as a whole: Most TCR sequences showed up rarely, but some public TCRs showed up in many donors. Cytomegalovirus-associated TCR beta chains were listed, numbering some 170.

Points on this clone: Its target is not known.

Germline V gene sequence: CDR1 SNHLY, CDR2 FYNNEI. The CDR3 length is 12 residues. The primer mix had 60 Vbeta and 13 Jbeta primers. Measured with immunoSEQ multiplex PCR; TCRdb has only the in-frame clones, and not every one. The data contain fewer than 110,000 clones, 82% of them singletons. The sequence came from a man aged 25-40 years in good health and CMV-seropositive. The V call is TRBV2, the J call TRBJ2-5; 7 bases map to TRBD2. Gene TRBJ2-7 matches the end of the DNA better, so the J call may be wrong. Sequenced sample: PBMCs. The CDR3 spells CAPGGSSYEQYF. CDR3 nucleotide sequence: TGTGCTCCCGGCGGGAGCTCCTACGAGCAGTACTTC.